A selection of T cell receptor beta chains follows, all from one sample in a study of cytomegalovirus exposure and HLA in healthy donors. Only in-frame clones appear in the TCRdb table, and some are missing; sequencing was by immunoSEQ multiplex PCR. The table has around 110,000 clones, around three fifths seen once; the top ten hold about 8.9%. What was sequenced was PBMCs. The source of these receptors is a middle-aged woman in good health and CMV-seropositive. CDR3s include the opening cysteine and the closing phenylalanine or tryptophan. The D gene is left open where the match is weak. Rows give clone size only sometimes, using once, few, many, or a class for an expanded clone.

TRBV10-3,TRBJ1-2,few,TRBD1,CATRTGDYGYTF,TGTGCCACCCGGACAGGGGACTATGGCTACACCTTC
TRBV28,TRBJ2-7,-,TRBD1,CASRRQGPTYEQYF,TGTGCCAGCAGACGACAGGGACCAACCTACGAGCAGTACTTC
TRBV29-1,TRBJ2-1,-,-,CSALRGYNEQFF,TGCAGCGCTTTAAGAGGGTACAATGAGCAGTTCTTC
TRBV21-1,TRBJ1-1,-,-,CASSTRTGGGNTEAFF,TGTGCCAGCAGCACAAGAACAGGGGGTGGAAACACTGAAGCTTTCTTT
TRBV7-9,TRBJ2-2,-,-,CASNKAGRNTGELFF,TGTGCCAGCAATAAGGCAGGGCGGAACACCGGGGAGCTGTTTTTT
TRBV7-2,TRBJ1-1,-,-,CASSPGGTEAFF,TGTGCCAGCAGCCCCGGGGGGACTGAAGCTTTCTTT
TRBV13,TRBJ2-7,once,TRBD1,CASSLQGAGYEQYF,TGTGCCAGCAGCTTACAGGGGGCTGGCTACGAGCAGTACTTC
TRBV5-4,TRBJ2-3,-,-,CASSPSRGTGPSTDTQYF,TGTGCCAGCAGCCCATCAAGGGGAACAGGCCCTAGCACAGATACGCAGTATTTT
TRBV25-1,TRBJ2-3,few,TRBD2,CASSELGGGTSTDTQYF,TGTGCCAGCAGTGAATTGGGGGGGGGAACTAGCACAGATACGCAGTATTTT
TRBV18,TRBJ2-1,-,TRBD2,CASSPLAGDGNEQFF,TGTGCCAGCTCACCACTAGCGGGAGACGGTAATGAGCAGTTCTTC
TRBV19,TRBJ1-5,-,-,CASRRQQRVQPQHF,TGTGCCAGTAGACGACAACAGAGGGTGCAGCCCCAGCATTTT
TRBV27,TRBJ2-1,-,TRBD2,CASSSFGLADSYNEQFF,TGTGCCAGCAGTTCCTTCGGACTAGCTGACTCCTACAATGAGCAGTTCTTC
TRBV11-3,TRBJ2-5,-,-,CASSRTQETQYF,TGTGCCAGCAGCCGGACTCAAGAGACCCAGTACTTC
TRBV5-1,TRBJ2-7,once,TRBD2,CASSSEGTSVFYEQYF,TGCGCCAGCAGCTCAGAAGGGACTAGCGTCTTCTACGAGCAGTACTTC
TRBV15,TRBJ2-1,-,TRBD1,CATSRDLQGASNEQFF,TGTGCCACCAGCAGAGATCTCCAGGGGGCCTCCAATGAGCAGTTCTTC
TRBV6-1,TRBJ2-3,few,-,CASSERRWGGTDTQYF,TGTGCCAGCAGTGAAAGGAGGTGGGGGGGCACAGATACGCAGTATTTT
TRBV19,TRBJ2-3,-,TRBD2,CASSIGVGRGSADTQYF,TGTGCCAGTAGTATAGGAGTCGGGCGGGGGAGCGCAGATACGCAGTATTTT
TRBV18,TRBJ1-2,-,-,CASSPRITATGDYGYTF,TGTGCCAGCTCACCACGGATTACAGCTACCGGGGACTATGGCTACACCTTC
TRBV18,TRBJ1-2,once,-,CASSPTSGDYGYPF,TGTGCCAGCTCCCCAACCTCTGGGGACTATGGCTACCCCTTC
TRBV19,TRBJ1-1,-,TRBD1,CASRIQGASSTEAFF,TGTGCCAGTAGGATACAGGGGGCTAGTAGCACTGAAGCTTTCTTT
TRBV18,TRBJ2-7,-,-,CASSPQQGYEQYF,TGTGCCAGCTCACCACAACAGGGCTACGAGCAGTACTTC
TRBV2,TRBJ1-1,-,TRBD1,CASKVEDRGIESEAFF,TGTGCCAGCAAAGTTGAGGACAGGGGAATAGAATCTGAAGCTTTCTTT
TRBV18,TRBJ2-1,few,TRBD1,CASSTGTGVNEQFF,TGTGCCAGCTCAACCGGGACAGGGGTAAATGAGCAGTTCTTC
TRBV6-6,TRBJ1-1,-,TRBD1,CASRVGTAGPEAFF,TGTGCCAGCAGGGTAGGGACAGCAGGGCCTGAAGCTTTCTTT
TRBV4-2,TRBJ2-2,-,TRBD1,CASSLGQGTGELFF,TGTGCCAGCAGCCTCGGACAGGGCACCGGGGAGCTGTTTTTT
TRBV6-6,TRBJ2-3,-,-,CASSLGGLTDTQYF,TGTGCCAGCAGTTTGGGGGGGCTAACAGATACGCAGTATTTT
TRBV5-4,TRBJ2-3,few,-,CASSLAPGSTDTQYF,TGTGCCAGCAGCTTGGCCCCCGGGAGCACAGATACGCAGTATTTT
TRBV7-2,TRBJ1-4,-,-,CASSLSTSEEEKLFF,TGTGCCAGCAGCTTGAGTACCTCTGAGGAGGAAAAACTGTTTTTT
TRBV6-5,TRBJ1-1,-,-,CASKVGQMNTEAFF,TGTGCCAGCAAAGTAGGACAGATGAACACTGAAGCTTTCTTT
TRBV6-5,TRBJ1-2,-,-,CASSYSSSYGYTF,TGTGCCAGCAGTTACTCGAGTAGCTATGGCTACACCTTC
TRBV11-2,TRBJ1-1,-,TRBD1,CASSRDSHAGEAFF,TGTGCCAGCAGCCGGGACAGCCACGCAGGTGAAGCTTTCTTT
TRBV7-3,TRBJ2-1,few,-,CASSPPLVNEQFF,TGTGCCAGCAGCCCTCCTTTAGTTAATGAGCAGTTCTTC
TRBV6-5,TRBJ1-2,few,TRBD1,CASRTGTVYGYTF,TGTGCCAGCAGGACCGGGACAGTTTATGGCTACACCTTC
TRBV5-1,TRBJ2-3,-,TRBD2,CASSPAGVGDTQYF,TGCGCCAGCAGCCCAGCGGGAGTTGGCGATACGCAGTATTTT
TRBV7-2,TRBJ2-1,-,-,CASSRGLSVEQFF,TGTGCCAGCAGCCGTGGACTGTCGGTTGAGCAGTTCTTC
TRBV9,TRBJ1-4,-,-,CASSVGARNEKLFF,TGTGCCAGCAGCGTAGGGGCTCGTAATGAAAAACTGTTTTTT
TRBV5-1,TRBJ2-3,-,-,CASSLGATYTQYF,TGCGCCAGCAGCTTGGGGGCTACATATACGCAGTATTTT
TRBV18,TRBJ1-1,-,TRBD1,CASSPTRDRTEAFF,TGTGCCAGCTCACCAACTCGGGACAGAACTGAAGCTTTCTTT
TRBV30,TRBJ2-3,-,TRBD2,CAWSVLAGVTDTQYF,TGTGCCTGGAGTGTACTAGCGGGGGTCACAGATACGCAGTATTTT
TRBV25-1,TRBJ1-6,-,TRBD1,CASSEGGQGNSPLHF,TGTGCCAGCAGTGAAGGGGGACAGGGTAATTCACCCCTCCACTTT
TRBV29-1,TRBJ2-1,-,TRBD1,CCTRTGDRNEQFF,TGCTGTACCCGGACAGGGGATCGGAATGAGCAGTTCTTC
TRBV18,TRBJ1-2,-,TRBD1,CASSSVRTGVRGYTF,TGTGCCAGCTCGTCTGTCCGGACAGGGGTGCGCGGCTACACCTTC
TRBV9,TRBJ2-1,-,TRBD1,CASSRGQVGNEQFF,TGTGCCAGCAGCAGGGGACAGGTCGGGAATGAGCAGTTCTTC
TRBV7-9,TRBJ1-1,-,-,CASSFGTAARGTEAFF,TGTGCCAGCAGCTTTGGAACAGCCGCTCGGGGAACTGAAGCTTTCTTT